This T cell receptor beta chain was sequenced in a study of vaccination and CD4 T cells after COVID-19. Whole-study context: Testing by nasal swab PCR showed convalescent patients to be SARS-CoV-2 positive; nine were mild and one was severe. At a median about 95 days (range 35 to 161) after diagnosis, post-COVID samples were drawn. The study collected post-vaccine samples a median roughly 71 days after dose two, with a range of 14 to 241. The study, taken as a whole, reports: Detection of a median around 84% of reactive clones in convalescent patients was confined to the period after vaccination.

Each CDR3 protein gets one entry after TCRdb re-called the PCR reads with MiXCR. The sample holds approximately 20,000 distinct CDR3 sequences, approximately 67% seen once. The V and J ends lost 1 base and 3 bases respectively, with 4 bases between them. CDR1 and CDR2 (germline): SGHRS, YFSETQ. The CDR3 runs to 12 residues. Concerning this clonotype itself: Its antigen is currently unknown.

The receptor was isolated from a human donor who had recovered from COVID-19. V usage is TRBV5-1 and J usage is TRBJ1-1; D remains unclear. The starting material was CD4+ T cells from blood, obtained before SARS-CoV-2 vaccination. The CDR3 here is CASSLMDTEAFF. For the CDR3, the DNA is TGCGCCAGCAGCTTGATGGACACTGAAGCTTTCTTT.